This TCR beta chain was profiled in a study of T cells in Graves' hyperthyroidism and ophthalmopathy. Patients between 18 and 65 years old had hyperthyroidism, newly diagnosed and lasting under 2 months. Patients having uncontrolled infection, another autoimmune disease, pregnancy or lactation were not included. Regarding the study as a whole: By a 13 V-J model, ophthalmopathy was set apart from stable hyperthyroidism. Blood held most thyroid clonotypes expanded above 0.001 frequency.

Regions amplified from RNA transcripts were the TCR beta CDR3 regions. HTBI primers were the set used in a first-round RT-PCR of the TCR CDR3. TCRdb itself ran the multiplex PCR reads through MiXCR, one entry per CDR3 protein. The table records approximately 510,000 distinct CDR3 sequences, under 25% of them present only once. V lost 6 bases, J lost 3 bases, and 10 bases stayed unmatched. CDR3 length equals 15 residues. Germline V gene sequence: CDR1 MNHNS, CDR2 SASEGT. This clonotype was seen at least ten times. Its antigen is as yet unknown. Sequencing input: blood. This sequence originates from a man aged 18 to 35 with Graves' hyperthyroidism. This chain links TRBV6-1 with TRBJ1-1, with 7 nucleotides matching TRBD1. Here the CDR3 DNA reads TGTGCCAGCAGCCCCCGGCTGACAGGGTACACTGAAGCTTTCTTT. It codes for CASSPRLTGYTEAFF.